Listed below are T cell receptor beta chains from one sample, sequenced in a study of breast tumors, draining lymph nodes, adjacent tissues. MiXCR was run by TCRdb on the multiplex PCR reads, yielding one entry per CDR3 protein. The sample contains roughly 220,000 distinct CDR3 sequences, around 35% of which appear only once. Material for sequencing was axillary lymph node tissue. The receptors were sampled from a female donor with breast cancer. Some clones in this sample may be carry-over from other donors' samples. Both conserved end residues are part of each CDR3. A D gene is named only where the DNA matches it firmly. Only part of the rows carry a size: once, few, many, or a class if the clone is expanded.

D gene: TRBD1
clone size: .
V gene: TRBV7-9
CDR3 length: 14
J gene: TRBJ1-2
CDR3 protein: CASSSAGQFYGYTF
CDR3 DNA: TGTGCCAGCAGCTCCGCGGGACAGTTCTATGGCTACACCTTC

D gene: .
clone size: .
V gene: TRBV15
CDR3 length: 14
J gene: TRBJ1-2
CDR3 protein: CATSSLRDSYGYTF
CDR3 DNA: TGTGCCACCAGCAGCCTCAGGGATAGCTATGGCTACACCTTC

D gene: .
clone size: .
V gene: TRBV9
CDR3 length: 13
J gene: TRBJ2-1
CDR3 protein: CASSGGLNNEQFF
CDR3 DNA: TGTGCCAGCAGCGGGGGCCTGAACAATGAGCAGTTCTTC

D gene: TRBD1
clone size: few
V gene: TRBV11-2
CDR3 length: 18
J gene: TRBJ2-2
CDR3 protein: CASSPGARRGPNTGELFF
CDR3 DNA: TGTGCCAGCAGCCCCGGGGCCCGAAGGGGGCCTAACACCGGGGAGCTGTTTTTT

D gene: .
clone size: many
V gene: TRBV7-2
CDR3 length: 15
J gene: TRBJ2-3
CDR3 protein: CASSRIGGRTDTQYF
CDR3 DNA: TGTGCCAGCAGCCGAATAGGGGGACGCACAGATACGCAGTATTTT

D gene: .
clone size: .
V gene: TRBV5-1
CDR3 length: 13
J gene: TRBJ1-5
CDR3 protein: CASSIMAGRNEHF
CDR3 DNA: TGTGCCAGCAGCATTATGGCAGGAAGAAACGAGCATTTT

D gene: .
clone size: .
V gene: TRBV19
CDR3 length: 14
J gene: TRBJ1-4
CDR3 protein: CASSPVGGNEKLFF
CDR3 DNA: TGTGCCAGTAGTCCCGTAGGGGGTAATGAAAAACTGTTTTTT

D gene: TRBD1
clone size: .
V gene: TRBV24-1
CDR3 length: 14
J gene: TRBJ1-2
CDR3 protein: CATSRQGTLYGYTF
CDR3 DNA: TGTGCCACCAGTAGACAGGGAACCCTCTATGGCTACACCTTC

D gene: TRBD2
clone size: many
V gene: TRBV30
CDR3 length: 18
J gene: TRBJ2-2
CDR3 protein: CACLTGTSGLSNTGELFF
CDR3 DNA: TGTGCCTGTCTCACCGGGACTAGCGGTCTATCGAACACCGGGGAGCTGTTTTTT

D gene: .
clone size: many
V gene: TRBV15
CDR3 length: 12
J gene: TRBJ2-1
CDR3 protein: CATSSIVAPQFF
CDR3 DNA: TGTGCCACCAGCAGCATCGTGGCCCCTCAGTTCTTC

D gene: TRBD2
clone size: many
V gene: TRBV12-3/TRBV12-4
CDR3 length: 15
J gene: TRBJ2-5
CDR3 protein: CASSWSGGPGETQYF
CDR3 DNA: TGTGCCAGCAGTTGGTCGGGAGGGCCGGGGGAGACCCAGTACTTC

D gene: .
clone size: .
V gene: TRBV7-7
CDR3 length: 13
J gene: TRBJ1-1
CDR3 protein: CASSFGVGTEAFF
CDR3 DNA: TGTGCTAGCAGCTTCGGAGTGGGCACTGAAGCTTTCTTT

D gene: .
clone size: few
V gene: TRBV29-1
CDR3 length: 13
J gene: TRBJ1-1
CDR3 protein: CSSSLTVNTEAFF
CDR3 DNA: TGCAGCTCATCTTTAACGGTGAACACTGAAGCTTTCTTT

D gene: .
clone size: .
V gene: TRBV7-3
CDR3 length: 16
J gene: TRBJ2-3
CDR3 protein: CASSSHGKGGPDTQYF
CDR3 DNA: TGTGCCAGCAGCTCCCATGGTAAGGGGGGACCAGATACGCAGTATTTT

D gene: TRBD2
clone size: .
V gene: TRBV7-3
CDR3 length: 16
J gene: TRBJ2-1
CDR3 protein: CASSLKASGSYNEQFF
CDR3 DNA: TGTGCCAGCAGCTTAAAGGCTAGCGGGAGCTACAATGAGCAGTTCTTC

D gene: .
clone size: .
V gene: TRBV7-3
CDR3 length: 12
J gene: TRBJ2-1
CDR3 protein: CASSFPGARQFF
CDR3 DNA: TGTGCCAGCAGCTTCCCTGGGGCAAGGCAGTTCTTC

D gene: .
clone size: many
V gene: TRBV19
CDR3 length: 14
J gene: TRBJ2-2
CDR3 protein: CASRTGQNTGELFF
CDR3 DNA: TGTGCCAGTAGGACGGGACAAAACACCGGGGAGCTGTTTTTT

D gene: .
clone size: many
V gene: TRBV7-6
CDR3 length: 14
J gene: TRBJ1-2
CDR3 protein: CASSADDSNYGYTF
CDR3 DNA: TGTGCCAGCAGCGCAGACGATTCTAACTATGGCTACACCTTC

D gene: .
clone size: .
V gene: TRBV4-2
CDR3 length: 13
J gene: TRBJ2-1
CDR3 protein: CASSQDLGDEQFF
CDR3 DNA: TGTGCCAGCAGCCAAGATCTTGGGGATGAGCAGTTCTTC

D gene: TRBD2
clone size: many
V gene: TRBV5-4
CDR3 length: 15
J gene: TRBJ2-7
CDR3 protein: CASSLGAGGPYEQYF
CDR3 DNA: TGTGCCAGCAGCTTAGGAGCGGGAGGGCCCTACGAGCAGTACTTC

D gene: TRBD2
clone size: .
V gene: TRBV19
CDR3 length: 16
J gene: TRBJ2-7
CDR3 protein: CASSTGTSGKHYEQYF
CDR3 DNA: TGTGCCAGTAGTACCGGGACTAGCGGGAAGCACTACGAGCAGTACTTC

D gene: TRBD1
clone size: many
V gene: TRBV20-1
CDR3 length: 17
J gene: TRBJ1-5
CDR3 protein: CSARGQGVGISNQPQHF
CDR3 DNA: TGCAGTGCTAGGGGACAGGGAGTGGGGATTAGCAATCAGCCCCAGCATTTT

D gene: .
clone size: .
V gene: TRBV24-1
CDR3 length: 16
J gene: TRBJ2-1
CDR3 protein: CATSDIPRSSYNEQFF
CDR3 DNA: TGTGCCACCAGTGACATTCCAAGGAGCTCCTACAATGAGCAGTTCTTC

D gene: .
clone size: many
V gene: TRBV5-8
CDR3 length: 15
J gene: TRBJ1-6
CDR3 protein: CASSLESAELSPLHF
CDR3 DNA: TGTGCCAGCAGCTTGGAGTCGGCAGAACTTTCACCCCTCCACTTT

D gene: .
clone size: many
V gene: TRBV20-1
CDR3 length: 14
J gene: TRBJ2-3
CDR3 protein: CSASSGKQWDTQYF
CDR3 DNA: TGCAGTGCCAGTAGCGGAAAGCAATGGGATACGCAGTATTTT

D gene: TRBD2
clone size: many
V gene: TRBV30
CDR3 length: 16
J gene: TRBJ2-6
CDR3 protein: CAGVAGGISGANVLTF
CDR3 DNA: TGTGCCGGGGTAGCGGGAGGAATCTCTGGGGCCAACGTCCTGACTTTC

D gene: .
clone size: many
V gene: TRBV2
CDR3 length: 13
J gene: TRBJ2-7
CDR3 protein: CAGQNGPQAEQYF
CDR3 DNA: TGTGCCGGACAAAACGGACCACAGGCCGAGCAGTACTTC

D gene: TRBD1
clone size: once
V gene: TRBV20-1
CDR3 length: 17
J gene: TRBJ1-3
CDR3 protein: CSATDRDIWSYGYTIYF
CDR3 DNA: TGCAGTGCTACCGACAGGGACATATGGAGCTATGGCTACACCATATATTTT

D gene: .
clone size: many
V gene: TRBV2
CDR3 length: 14
J gene: TRBJ2-7
CDR3 protein: CASRAGTEDYEQYF
CDR3 DNA: TGTGCCAGCAGAGCCGGGACGGAAGACTACGAGCAGTACTTC

D gene: .
clone size: .
V gene: TRBV10-3
CDR3 length: 15
J gene: TRBJ1-1
CDR3 protein: CAISEVGGGNTEAFF
CDR3 DNA: TGTGCCATCAGTGAGGTCGGGGGAGGAAACACTGAAGCTTTCTTT

D gene: TRBD2
clone size: .
V gene: TRBV7-3
CDR3 length: 15
J gene: TRBJ2-7
CDR3 protein: CASSLTSGGPYEQYF
CDR3 DNA: TGTGCCAGCAGCCTAACCTCGGGAGGGCCCTACGAGCAGTACTTC

D gene: .
clone size: many
V gene: TRBV20-1
CDR3 length: 15
J gene: TRBJ2-1
CDR3 protein: CSASRGGGRSDEQFF
CDR3 DNA: TGCAGTGCTAGCCGTGGGGGGGGGCGCTCCGATGAGCAGTTCTTC

D gene: TRBD2
clone size: many
V gene: TRBV7-2
CDR3 length: 16
J gene: TRBJ2-7
CDR3 protein: CASSPSGAGGRLEQYF
CDR3 DNA: TGTGCCAGCAGCCCGAGCGGAGCGGGGGGAAGACTCGAGCAGTACTTC

D gene: .
clone size: many
V gene: TRBV19
CDR3 length: 16
J gene: TRBJ1-5
CDR3 protein: CASTEGIGAFGQPQHF
CDR3 DNA: TGTGCCAGTACCGAGGGGATTGGGGCGTTCGGACAGCCCCAGCATTTT

D gene: .
clone size: many
V gene: TRBV30
CDR3 length: 12
J gene: TRBJ2-5
CDR3 protein: CACQGGGETQYF
CDR3 DNA: TGTGCCTGTCAGGGTGGCGGAGAGACCCAGTACTTC

D gene: TRBD1
clone size: many
V gene: TRBV15
CDR3 length: 14
J gene: TRBJ2-3
CDR3 protein: CATSKDRGIDTQYF
CDR3 DNA: TGTGCCACCAGCAAAGACAGGGGGATAGATACGCAGTATTTT

D gene: TRBD1
clone size: .
V gene: TRBV9
CDR3 length: 13
J gene: TRBJ1-2
CDR3 protein: CAISGTENYGYTF
CDR3 DNA: TGTGCCATCAGCGGGACAGAGAACTATGGCTACACCTTC

D gene: TRBD2
clone size: .
V gene: TRBV6-5
CDR3 length: 14
J gene: TRBJ2-3
CDR3 protein: CARRLAGGRDTQYF
CDR3 DNA: TGTGCCAGAAGACTAGCGGGGGGCCGAGATACGCAGTATTTT

D gene: .
clone size: many
V gene: TRBV7-9
CDR3 length: 12
J gene: TRBJ2-1
CDR3 protein: CASSLVMGEQFF
CDR3 DNA: TGTGCCAGCAGCTTAGTGATGGGTGAGCAGTTCTTC

D gene: .
clone size: many
V gene: TRBV4-3
CDR3 length: 15
J gene: TRBJ2-2
CDR3 protein: CASSQEAVNTGELFF
CDR3 DNA: TGCGCCAGCAGCCAAGAGGCTGTGAACACCGGGGAGCTGTTTTTT

D gene: TRBD1
clone size: many
V gene: TRBV5-5
CDR3 length: 16
J gene: TRBJ1-5
CDR3 protein: CASSPSGDRVNQPQHF
CDR3 DNA: TGTGCCAGCAGCCCCTCGGGCGACAGGGTAAACCAGCCCCAGCATTTT

D gene: TRBD2
clone size: many
V gene: TRBV9
CDR3 length: 15
J gene: TRBJ2-3
CDR3 protein: CASSIGLAGQDTQYF
CDR3 DNA: TGTGCCAGCAGCATCGGACTAGCGGGCCAAGATACGCAGTATTTT

D gene: .
clone size: many
V gene: TRBV7-8
CDR3 length: 13
J gene: TRBJ2-2
CDR3 protein: CASSLEPPGELFF
CDR3 DNA: TGTGCCAGCAGCTTAGAGCCCCCCGGGGAGCTGTTTTTT

D gene: TRBD1
clone size: once
V gene: TRBV9
CDR3 length: 16
J gene: TRBJ1-5
CDR3 protein: CASSVAGQGSCQPQHF
CDR3 DNA: TGTGCCAGCAGCGTAGCGGGACAGGGGAGTTGTCAGCCCCAGCATTTT